Shown below are 12 T cell receptor beta chains from a single sample sequenced in a study of CD4 T cells in relation to SARS-CoV-2 and coronaviruses. Assay used: immunoSEQ multiplex PCR; TCRdb lists only in-frame clones, some missing. The repertoire includes tens of thousands of clones, roughly four fifths of them detected once, and 13% to 15% sits in the top ten. Before the COVID-19 pandemic, during about 2010-2018, CD4+ T cells were taken from unexposed donors. Isolation of CD4+ T cells took place after about 9 days in culture. These receptors' antigens are unknown. The sequenced sample consisted of CD4+ T cells from PBMCs, cultured in vitro. The receptors here all came from a human donor in good health.

The chain has TRBV11-2 and TRBJ1-2; D gene uncertain. Trimming took 5 bases from V and 4 from J, leaving 17 bases between them. The germline CDR1 and CDR2 sequences are SGHAT and FQNNGV. The CDR3 runs 15 residues. CDR3 nucleotide sequence: TGTGCCAGCAGCCCCGCATTTGGAGGGTCCTATGGCTACACCTTC. Protein sequence: CASSPAFGGSYGYTF. The complete variable domain, with remaining parts taken from reference TRBV11-2 and TRBJ1-2, reads EAGVAQSPRYKIIEKRQSVAFWCNPISGHATLYWYQQILGQGPKLLIQFQNNGVVDDSQLPKDRFSAERLKGVDSTLKIQPAKLEDSAVYLCASSPAFGGSYGYTFGSGTRLTVV.

The chain couples TRBV6-5 to TRBJ2-5; perhaps D is TRBD1 or TRBD2 (5 bases each). This CDR3 region has 12 residues. Per the germline V gene, CDR1 is MNHEY and CDR2 is SVGAGI. V shed 4 bases and J shed 5 bases, with 8 bases lying between them. This CDR3 reads CASSWGPETQYF. CDR3 DNA sequence: TGTGCCAGCAGTTGGGGACCCGAGACCCAGTACTTC.

This chain links TRBV29-1 with TRBJ2-7; weak D call: TRBD1 (6 bases). V was clipped by 1 base and J by 1 base, with 11 bases between them. There are 14 residues in the CDR3. Germline CDR1 and CDR2: SQVTM and ANQGSEA. CDR3 in amino acids: CSVEGTDSSYEQYF. The CDR3 DNA sequence: TGCAGCGTTGAAGGGACGGACAGTTCCTACGAGCAGTACTTC.

The table lists this clone with a count of one. The rearrangement joins TRBV19 to TRBJ1-4; D perhaps matches TRBD1 (6 bases). The CDR3 consists of 15 residues. Trimming took off 3 bases at V and 5 bases at J, with 13 bases between the two ends. Germline-derived CDR1 and CDR2 are LNHDA and SQIVND (reference sequence). The chain's CDR3 is CASSMTGQNNEKLFF. Here the CDR3 DNA reads TGTGCCAGTAGTATGACCGGACAGAACAATGAAAAACTGTTTTTT.

The chain joins TRBV19 to TRBJ2-2; 14 bases align to TRBD2. Germline lookup yields CDR1 LNHDA and CDR2 SQIVND (reference sequence). The CDR3 extends over 17 amino acids. The V gene end was trimmed by 6 bases and the J gene end by 0 bases; junction bases not matched to a gene: 3. CDR3 residues: CASSGLAGGPNTGELFF. CDR3 coding DNA: TGTGCCAGTAGCGGACTAGCGGGGGGCCCGAACACCGGGGAGCTGTTTTTT.

The V call is TRBV9, the J call TRBJ2-1; D perhaps matches TRBD2 (6 bases). In germline, CDR1 is SGDLS, CDR2 YYNGEE. With 5 bases removed from V and 7 bases from J, the gap between germline ends came to 25 bases. The CDR3 extends over 17 amino acids. The CDR3 reads CASSPDSASAAGNEQFF. DNA of the CDR3: TGTGCCAGCAGTCCGGACTCCGCTAGCGCGGCCGGTAATGAGCAGTTCTTC.

The V and J genes are TRBV11-2 and TRBJ1-4; 7 bases match TRBD1. The germline gives CDR1 SGHAT, CDR2 FQNNGV. After removal of 3 bases from V and 5 bases from J, the junction contained 3 bases not matched to a gene. This CDR3 is 14 amino acids long. In DNA, the CDR3 is TGTGCCAGCAGCTTTACAGGGGCAAATGAAAAACTGTTTTTT. Translation: CASSFTGANEKLFF. Based on the CDR3 plus reference TRBV11-2 and TRBJ1-4, the full variable domain is EAGVAQSPRYKIIEKRQSVAFWCNPISGHATLYWYQQILGQGPKLLIQFQNNGVVDDSQLPKDRFSAERLKGVDSTLKIQPAKLEDSAVYLCASSFTGANEKLFFGSGTQLSVL.

The CDR3 region has the DNA TGCAGCAGCCGGGGACAGGGGGCAGATACGCAGTATTTT. Protein sequence: CSSRGQGADTQYF. This chain uses TRBV29-1 with TRBJ2-3, with 11 positions matching TRBD1. The CDR3 has 13 residues. With V trimmed by 8 bases and J by 4 bases, 5 bases remained unmatched. Germline CDR1 SQVTM, CDR2 ANQGSEA.

This clone appeared a few times. V and J are TRBV7-9 and TRBJ1-1; D not resolved. Germline CDR1 and CDR2: SEHNR and FQNEAQ (reference sequence). There are 13 residues in the CDR3. V was shortened by 1 base and J by 8 bases, with 11 bases between the two germline ends. CDR3 protein: CASSLGGWAEAFF. As DNA, the CDR3 is TGTGCCAGCAGCTTAGGAGGGTGGGCAGAAGCTTTCTTT.

This clone was picked up a small number of times. This chain links TRBV7-2 with TRBJ1-1; D unclear. Germline-derived CDR1 and CDR2 are SGHTA and FQGNSA. This CDR3 comprises 13 residues. V was clipped by 5 bases and J by 6 bases, with 13 bases between them. CDR3 bases: TGTGCCAGCAGCCCCCGGCAGGACTCTGAAGCTTTCTTT. Protein: CASSPRQDSEAFF.

The J gene is TRBJ1-1, the V gene TRBV5-8; TRBD1 agrees at 7 bases. CDR1 SGHTS and CDR2 YDEGEE come from the germline V gene. V dropped 2 bases and J dropped 8; count of bases not matched to a gene: 12. The CDR3 has 15 residues. The CDR3 protein is CASSFYVGQGEEAFF. Written as DNA, the CDR3 is TGTGCCAGCAGCTTTTATGTAGGTCAGGGGGAGGAAGCTTTCTTT.

J is TRBJ1-2 and V is TRBV4-3; TRBD1 matches at 10 bases. CDR1 is LGHNA, CDR2 YSLEER, per germline. With 6 bases clipped from V and 2 bases from J, the junction kept 9 bases outside the gene matches. CDR3 length: 16 amino acids. The CDR3 DNA follows: TGCGCCAGCAGTCCCGACAGGGGGCTTTCCAACTATGGCTACACCTTC. Translated, it gives CASSPDRGLSNYGYTF.